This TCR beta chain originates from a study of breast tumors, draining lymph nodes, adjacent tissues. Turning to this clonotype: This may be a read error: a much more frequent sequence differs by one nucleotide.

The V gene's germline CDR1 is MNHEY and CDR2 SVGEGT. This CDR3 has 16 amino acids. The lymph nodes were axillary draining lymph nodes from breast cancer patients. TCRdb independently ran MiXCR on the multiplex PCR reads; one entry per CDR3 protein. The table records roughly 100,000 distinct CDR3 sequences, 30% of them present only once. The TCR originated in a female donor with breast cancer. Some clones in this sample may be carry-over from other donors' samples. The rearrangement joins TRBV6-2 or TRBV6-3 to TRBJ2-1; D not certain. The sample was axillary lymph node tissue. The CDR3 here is CTSSYSSGEFTNEQFF. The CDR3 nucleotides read TGTACCAGCAGTTACTCGTCTGGAGAATTCACCAATGAGCAGTTCTTC.